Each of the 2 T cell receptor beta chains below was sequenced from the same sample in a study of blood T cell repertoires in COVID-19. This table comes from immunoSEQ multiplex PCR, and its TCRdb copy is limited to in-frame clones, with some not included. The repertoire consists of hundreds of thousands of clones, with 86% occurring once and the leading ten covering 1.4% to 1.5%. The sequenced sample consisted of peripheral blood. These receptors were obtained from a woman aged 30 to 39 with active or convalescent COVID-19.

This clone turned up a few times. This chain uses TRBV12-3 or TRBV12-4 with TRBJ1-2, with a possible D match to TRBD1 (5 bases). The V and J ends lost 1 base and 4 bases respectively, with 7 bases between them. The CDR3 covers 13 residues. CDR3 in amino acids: CASSLEQGYGYTF. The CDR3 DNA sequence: TGTGCCAGCAGTTTAGAGCAGGGCTATGGCTACACCTTC.

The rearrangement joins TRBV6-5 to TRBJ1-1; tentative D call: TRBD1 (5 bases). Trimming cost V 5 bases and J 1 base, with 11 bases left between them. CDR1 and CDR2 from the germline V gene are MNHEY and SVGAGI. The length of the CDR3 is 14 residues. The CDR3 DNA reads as TGTGCCAGCAGTACGCGACAGAGGAACACTGAAGCTTTCTTT. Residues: CASSTRQRNTEAFF.